The count of the clone carrying this T cell receptor beta chain is one. CD4+ T cells from unexposed donors were obtained before the COVID-19 pandemic (2011-2018). The repertoire was sequenced with immunoSEQ multiplex PCR; TCRdb's copy has only in-frame clones and lacks some. The sample has some 65,000 clones, over 70% seen once; the top ten hold about 1.6%. The sample is drawn from a study of CD4 T cells in relation to SARS-CoV-2 and coronaviruses. The TCR comes from a human donor in good health. The sample comprised memory CD4+ T cells from PBMCs.

CDR3 protein: CASRPGTTDEQFF. DNA for the CDR3: TGTGCCAGCAGACCCGGGACTACCGATGAGCAGTTCTTC. The chain employs TRBV12-3 or TRBV12-4 and TRBJ2-1; 7 bases match TRBD2. V gave up 6 bases and J gave up 8 bases; unmatched junction bases: 7. The CDR3 runs to 13 residues.